The sequence of this T cell receptor beta chain was determined in a study of cytomegalovirus exposure and HLA in healthy donors. Study-level background: Both the 120 or so validation repertoires and the roughly 700 first-cohort repertoires used the same platform, as reported by a later analysis. General study results and limits: It was reported that the classifier diagnosed cytomegalovirus status with high specificity and sensitivity in both the original and validation cohorts.

With regard to this clone: What it recognizes is unknown.

These donors were members of the approximately 120-subject validation cohort, a group separate from the roughly 700-subject first cohort. Between the trimmed V and J ends, which lost 1 base and 3 bases, there was a span of 9 bases. From germline, CDR1 is MNHNS and CDR2 SASEGT. The CDR3 loop spans 15 amino acids. Libraries were prepared by immunoSEQ multiplex PCR; TCRdb keeps only in-frame clonotypes and omits some of them. The repertoire holds over 200,000 clones, with nearly 90% as singletons. Sequenced sample: PBMCs. This sequence joins TRBV6-1 and TRBJ2-2; D is uncertain. The TCR comes from a woman younger than 30 in good health and CMV-seronegative. The CDR3 reads CASSEGFIDTGELFF. The CDR3 DNA sequence: TGTGCCAGCAGTGAAGGCTTCATAGACACCGGGGAGCTGTTTTTT.